Here is one TCR beta chain with its context. Its antigen is not identified. Time point in this sample: new active TB diagnosis, blood taken before or within 7 days of starting treatment. This sample was taken from a study of T cells in tuberculosis. Study-wide findings and caveats: Active tuberculosis patients had shorter CDR3-alpha; the beta difference was nonsignificant. Samples were chosen by availability of cryopreserved specimens.

The CDR3 is 15 amino acids. CDR1 and CDR2 from the germline V gene are SGHDT and YYEEEE. Trimming took off 0 bases at V and 8 bases at J, with 15 bases between the two ends. This table comes from immunoSEQ multiplex PCR, and its TCRdb copy is limited to in-frame clones, with some not included. The data contain 30,000 to 40,000 clones, 75% to 95% of them singletons. The rearrangement joins TRBV5-6 to TRBJ2-1, with D maybe TRBD2 (6 bases). This clonotype was obtained from an adult with tuberculosis. The sample here was PBMCs, taken at tuberculosis diagnosis. DNA of the CDR3: TGTGCCAGCAGCTTGGTTGCGGGACCGGGGGATGAGCAGTTCTTC. Translated: CASSLVAGPGDEQFF.